The rows below give T cell receptor beta chains drawn from one sample of a study of blood T cell repertoires in COVID-19. The table came from immunoSEQ multiplex PCR; TCRdb's copy has only in-frame clones and leaves some out. The sample includes 350,000 or so clones, about 90% seen only once; the top ten take 0.85% to 1.3%. Source material: PBMCs or T cells enriched from blood (not recorded which). The receptors originated from a woman aged 25 to 39 who had been exposed to COVID-19. The CDR3 runs from the conserved cysteine through the conserved F or W. The D gene is left open where the match is weak. Only some rows state a clone size, as once, few, many or a class for expanded clones.

len	v_gene	abundance	d_gene	j_gene	CDR3nt	CDR3aa
15	TRBV9	.	TRBD2	TRBJ2-1	TGTGCCAGTGGAACTAGCGTAAGCTCCTACAATGAGCAGTTCTTC	CASGTSVSSYNEQFF
13	TRBV28	once	.	TRBJ1-2	TGTGCCAGCAGCCCGACAGCGCTCTATGGCTACACCTTC	CASSPTALYGYTF
10	TRBV20-1	.	.	TRBJ2-3	TGCAGTGCAGCGGGAGATACGCAGTATTTT	CSAAGDTQYF
18	TRBV5-6	.	TRBD2	TRBJ2-1	TGTGCCAGCAGCTCAACCCCGACGCTAGCGGACTCCTACAATGAGCAGTTCTTC	CASSSTPTLADSYNEQFF
13	TRBV28	.	.	TRBJ1-2	TGTGCCAGCACCCCCCCCCGGGGGTATGGCTACACCTTC	CASTPPRGYGYTF
13	TRBV5-4	.	TRBD1	TRBJ2-7	TGTGCCAGCAGTACTGACAGGGTGGACGAGCAGTACTTC	CASSTDRVDEQYF
13	TRBV5-1	.	.	TRBJ1-5	TGCGCCAGCAGCCCAGGGCCCAATCAGCCCCAGCATTTT	CASSPGPNQPQHF
16	TRBV9	.	.	TRBJ1-2	TGTGCCAGCAGCCCGAGGCCAGGGCAAGCTAACTATGGCTACACCTTC	CASSPRPGQANYGYTF
16	TRBV5-1	.	.	TRBJ1-4	TGCGCCAGCAGCCAAACTACGGCCACAACTAATGAAAAACTGTTTTTT	CASSQTTATTNEKLFF
18	TRBV7-2	.	.	TRBJ2-2	TGTGCCAGCAGCTTATACCAAGCGCCTTTTACGAACACCGGGGAGCTGTTTTTT	CASSLYQAPFTNTGELFF
14	TRBV27	.	.	TRBJ1-1	TGTGCCAGCAGTTTATGGGGCAAGAACACTGAAGCTTTCTTT	CASSLWGKNTEAFF
15	TRBV15	.	.	TRBJ2-2	TGTGCCACCAGCTCAAGACACGAAAACACCGGGGAGCTGTTTTTT	CATSSRHENTGELFF
15	TRBV27	.	.	TRBJ1-4	TGTGCCAGCAGTTTATCGGAAAGGGGAAATGAAAAACTGTTTTTT	CASSLSERGNEKLFF
13	TRBV10-3	once	TRBD1	TRBJ2-3	TGTGCCATCGTACAGGGGGTTAGGGATACGCAGTATTTT	CAIVQGVRDTQYF
14	TRBV19	.	TRBD1	TRBJ1-1	TGTGCCAGTAGTTTAGGACAGGCGGGTACTGAAGCTTTCTTT	CASSLGQAGTEAFF
13	TRBV27	.	.	TRBJ1-2	TGTGCCAGCAGTTCACTAGTCTCCTATGGCTACACCTTC	CASSSLVSYGYTF
16	TRBV18	.	.	TRBJ1-1	TGTGCCAGCTCACCACTGGACTTCTTCGCTAACACTGAAGCTTTCTTT	CASSPLDFFANTEAFF
14	TRBV4-1	once	.	TRBJ1-6	TGCGCCAGCAGCCAAGGGGAAGGGGATTCACCCCTCCACTTT	CASSQGEGDSPLHF
15	TRBV28	.	.	TRBJ2-7	TGTGCCAGCAGTCCGCCGGACTGGGCCTCCTACGAGCAGTACTTC	CASSPPDWASYEQYF
14	TRBV27	.	TRBD2	TRBJ2-3	TGTGCCAGCAGTTTTCAGCGGGAGTTAGATACGCAGTATTTT	CASSFQRELDTQYF
13	TRBV12-3/TRBV12-4	.	TRBD2	TRBJ2-1	TGTGCCAGCAGTCTCCGAGGGGCGGGAGCTCAGTTCTTC	CASSLRGAGAQFF
12	TRBV13	.	TRBD1	TRBJ1-4	TGTGCCAGCAGCCCAGACAGGGGCCAACTGTTTTTT	CASSPDRGQLFF
14	TRBV27	.	.	TRBJ1-2	TGTGCCAGCAGTTTAGATATCACTATCTATGGCTACACCTTC	CASSLDITIYGYTF
14	TRBV15	.	.	TRBJ1-1	TGTGCCACCAGCAGAGATGGGAGGGGCACTGAAGCTTTCTTT	CATSRDGRGTEAFF
15	TRBV7-9	.	TRBD1	TRBJ1-6	TGTGCCAGCAGCTTATGGACAGGGGATAATTCACCCCTCCACTTT	CASSLWTGDNSPLHF
16	TRBV7-2	.	TRBD2	TRBJ2-5	TGTGCCAGCACCCCCCGCAGAACGGGAGGGCCGGAGACCCAGTACTTC	CASTPRRTGGPETQYF
16	TRBV5-1	.	.	TRBJ2-7	TGCGCCAGCACGGCTAAAACGGGATTAAACTCCTACGAGCAGTACTTC	CASTAKTGLNSYEQYF
14	TRBV13	.	TRBD1	TRBJ1-1	TGTGCCAGCAGCGAGGGGACAGTGAACACTGAAGCTTTCTTT	CASSEGTVNTEAFF
13	TRBV3-1/TRBV3-2	.	.	TRBJ1-5	TGTGCCAGCAGCCAATTTGAGAATCAGCCCCAGCATTTT	CASSQFENQPQHF
17	TRBV9	.	TRBD2	TRBJ2-1	TGTGCCAGCAGCGTAGGCGGACTAGCGGGAATACGAATTGAGCAGTTCTTC	CASSVGGLAGIRIEQFF
15	TRBV5-1	.	TRBD2	TRBJ2-2	TGCGCCAGCAGCTTGGGCACACTAGCGCCCGGGGAGCTGTTTTTT	CASSLGTLAPGELFF
15	TRBV27	.	TRBD1	TRBJ1-6	TGTGCCAGCAGACAAGAGTGGGACAGGCATTCACCCCTCCACTTT	CASRQEWDRHSPLHF
14	TRBV19	.	TRBD1	TRBJ1-5	TGTGCCAGTAGTGTTCAGGGGGCTAAGCAGCCCCAGCATTTT	CASSVQGAKQPQHF
13	TRBV2	once	.	TRBJ1-5	TGTGCCAGCAGTGGACAGTTCAATCAGCCCCAGCATTTT	CASSGQFNQPQHF
16	TRBV11-2	.	TRBD2	TRBJ2-1	TGTGCCAGCAGCTACACTAGCGGGAGCTCCTACAATGAGCAGTTCTTC	CASSYTSGSSYNEQFF
13	TRBV28	.	.	TRBJ1-4	TGTGCCAGCAGTTTGGACAGTAATGAAAAACTGTTTTTT	CASSLDSNEKLFF
16	TRBV5-4	.	TRBD1	TRBJ2-1	TGTGCCAGCAGCCCGCCGGGACAGGGAGCTAGCAATGAGCAGTTCTTC	CASSPPGQGASNEQFF
19	TRBV3-1/TRBV3-2	.	TRBD2	TRBJ2-6	TGTGCCAGCAGCCTTCTAGCGGGAGGGCCGAGCTCTGGGGCCAACGTCCTGACTTTC	CASSLLAGGPSSGANVLTF
13	TRBV30	.	TRBD2	TRBJ2-1	TGTGCCTGGAGAAAAGCGGGGGGGAATGAGCAGTTCTTC	CAWRKAGGNEQFF
15	TRBV28	.	TRBD2	TRBJ2-1	TGTGCCAGCAGTTTCTCTAGCGGGAGTTTTAATGAGCAGTTCTTC	CASSFSSGSFNEQFF
15	TRBV2	few	.	TRBJ1-6	TGTGCCAGCAGCGTTGGTAGCGCCTATAATTCACCCCTCCACTTT	CASSVGSAYNSPLHF
13	TRBV19	.	.	TRBJ2-5	TGTGCCAGTAGTATTCAGGAGGGGGAGACCCAGTACTTC	CASSIQEGETQYF
15	TRBV4-1	.	TRBD1	TRBJ2-3	TGCGCCAGCAGCCAAGATGACAGGGAGACAGATACGCAGTATTTT	CASSQDDRETDTQYF
13	TRBV29-1	.	TRBD1	TRBJ1-1	TGCAGCCCACCGGACAGGGCAAACACTGAAGCTTTCTTT	CSPPDRANTEAFF
14	TRBV30	.	.	TRBJ2-7	TGTGCCTGCACCTCCCCTTCGAGCTCCTACGAGCAGTACTTC	CACTSPSSSYEQYF
16	TRBV19	.	TRBD1	TRBJ2-5	TGTGCCAGTAGTCTTCTTTCCGGGACAGTGCAAGAGACCCAGTACTTC	CASSLLSGTVQETQYF
12	TRBV29-1	.	.	TRBJ1-4	TGCAGCGCGGGACACAATCCGGAAAAACTGTTTTTT	CSAGHNPEKLFF
16	TRBV11-3	.	TRBD2	TRBJ2-5	TGTGCCAGCAGCGGGGCTAGCGGGAGGTTCTGGGAGACCCAGTACTTC	CASSGASGRFWETQYF
16	TRBV27	.	TRBD1	TRBJ2-7	TGTGCCAGCAGTAATCCCAGGGGGAAAACCTCCTACGAGCAGTACTTC	CASSNPRGKTSYEQYF
15	TRBV3-1/TRBV3-2	.	.	TRBJ1-2	TGTGCCAGCAGCCAAGATCCCCAGGGACTCTATGGCTACACCTTC	CASSQDPQGLYGYTF
16	TRBV3-1/TRBV3-2	.	.	TRBJ2-7	TGTGCCAGCAGCCGGCCAAGGACGGGAGCGGCCTACGAGCAGTACTTC	CASSRPRTGAAYEQYF
15	TRBV7-9	.	TRBD1	TRBJ2-5	TGTGCCAGCAGCGACCGGGACAGGGTTCAAGAGACCCAGTACTTC	CASSDRDRVQETQYF
15	TRBV10-1	.	TRBD1	TRBJ2-5	TGCGCCAGCAGTGAGTCGGGGACAGAACAAGAGACCCAGTACTTC	CASSESGTEQETQYF
14	TRBV27	.	.	TRBJ2-3	TGTGCCAGCAGACAGTTTCCTGCTACAGATACGCAGTATTTT	CASRQFPATDTQYF
14	TRBV28	.	TRBD1	TRBJ2-4	TGTGCCAGCAGTTACAGGGGAGCCAAAAACATTCAGTACTTC	CASSYRGAKNIQYF
11	TRBV30	.	.	TRBJ2-5	TGTGCCTGGAGTCTCCCCGGGACCCAGTACTTC	CAWSLPGTQYF
15	TRBV19	.	.	TRBJ1-5	TGTGCCAGCCACTACGGGGGGCAAGGCAATCAGCCCCAGCATTTT	CASHYGGQGNQPQHF
13	TRBV5-6	.	TRBD2	TRBJ2-7	TGTGCCAGCAGCTTTTTCGGGAGGTACGAGCAGTACTTC	CASSFFGRYEQYF
14	TRBV7-9	.	.	TRBJ1-2	TGTGCCAGCAGCTTAAGGGGGGGCGCGCATGGCTACACCTTC	CASSLRGGAHGYTF
15	TRBV29-1	.	TRBD2	TRBJ2-1	TGCAGCGTTTTGATAGGTAGCGGGAGATACAATGAGCAGTTCTTC	CSVLIGSGRYNEQFF